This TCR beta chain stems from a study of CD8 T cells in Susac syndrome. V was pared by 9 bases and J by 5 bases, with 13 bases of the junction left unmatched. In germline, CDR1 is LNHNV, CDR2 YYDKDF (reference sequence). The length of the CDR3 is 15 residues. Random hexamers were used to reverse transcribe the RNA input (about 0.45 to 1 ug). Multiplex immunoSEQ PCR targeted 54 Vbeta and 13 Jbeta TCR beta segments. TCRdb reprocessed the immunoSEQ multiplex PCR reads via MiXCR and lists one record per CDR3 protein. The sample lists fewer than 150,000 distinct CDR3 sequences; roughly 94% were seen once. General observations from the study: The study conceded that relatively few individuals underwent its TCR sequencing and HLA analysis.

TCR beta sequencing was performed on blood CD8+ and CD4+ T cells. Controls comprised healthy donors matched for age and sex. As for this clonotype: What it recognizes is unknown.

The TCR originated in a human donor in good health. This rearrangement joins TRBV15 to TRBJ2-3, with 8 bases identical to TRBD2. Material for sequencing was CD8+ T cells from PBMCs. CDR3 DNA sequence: TGTGCCACGAGCGGGGGAGCGGGAGTGTTAGATACGCAGTATTTT. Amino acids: CATSGGAGVLDTQYF.